The 8 T cell receptor beta chains given below trace back to one sample, sequenced in a study of blood T cell repertoires in COVID-19 (dated by TCRdb to 2020 to 2021). Libraries were made using the immunoSEQ multiplex PCR assay. Entries here come from immuneACCESS through TCRdb and include only in-frame sequences with V and J called. Some clones fail to appear in such tables; in the studies checked, an unresolved V gene covers under half of the shortfall, and the cause of the remainder is unknown. The sample data list over 200,000 clones, and around 86% of these were observed just once. Around a tenth of the sample is taken by the ten largest. The source material was peripheral blood. The receptors here all came from a man aged 35-49 years who had recovered from COVID-19.

The table lists this clone with a count of one. The chain combines TRBV6-6 with TRBJ2-1; a possible D gene is TRBD1 (7 bases). Deletions cut 5 bases from V and 0 bases from J, with 14 bases between. CDR1 is MNHNY and CDR2 is SVGAGI in the germline V gene (reference sequence). The CDR3 consists of 16 residues. The CDR3 DNA reads TGTGCCAGCAGTCACAGGGGACTCATCTCCTACAATGAGCAGTTCTTC. It codes for CASSHRGLISYNEQFF.

The chain has TRBV9 and TRBJ2-5, with 11 bases fitting TRBD1. This CDR3 spans 14 amino acids. Per the germline V gene, CDR1 is SGDLS and CDR2 is YYNGEE. V trimming: 3 bases; J trimming: 6 bases; junction bases outside the gene matches: 4. CDR3 DNA: TGTGCCAGCAGCGCGGGACAGGGGGTTAAGACCCAGTACTTC. This codes for CASSAGQGVKTQYF.

J is TRBJ1-5 and V is TRBV5-1, with D unresolved. The V gene lost 7 bases and the J gene lost 4 bases, with 18 bases spanning the gap. Germline CDR1 reads SGHRS; CDR2 reads YFSETQ. This CDR3 contains 15 residues. The CDR3 loop is CASAAGDGKNQPQHF. For the CDR3, the DNA is TGCGCCAGCGCTGCCGGAGACGGGAAGAATCAGCCCCAGCATTTT.

The CDR3 DNA reads TGTGCCAGCACCTTCGGGTGGCAGGGCACTGAAGCTTTCTTT. This sequence encodes CASTFGWQGTEAFF. The chain couples TRBV7-2 to TRBJ1-1; perhaps TRBD1 as D (5 bases). The CDR3 consists of 14 residues. Trimming shortened V by 7 bases and J by 4 bases, and 16 bases separated the two germline ends. Germline V gene lookup returns CDR1 SGHTA and CDR2 FQGNSA.

This clone has a handful of counts. This CDR3 is CASSSSGGGEQFF. The CDR3 DNA reads as TGTGCCAGCAGTTCCTCGGGAGGGGGTGAGCAGTTCTTC. The chain has TRBV6-5 and TRBJ2-1, with 8 bases identical to TRBD2. The CDR3 loop spans 13 amino acids. V gave up 4 bases and J gave up 9 bases; unmatched junction bases: 5. In germline, CDR1 is MNHEY, CDR2 SVGAGI.

The chain uses TRBV9 and TRBJ2-2; tentatively, D is TRBD1 (5 bases). V was pared by 0 bases and J by 8 bases, with 20 bases between. The CDR3 runs 17 residues. The germline gives CDR1 SGDLS, CDR2 YYNGEE. CDR3 DNA: TGTGCCAGCAGCGTAGACCCCTCTTGGGGCCTGAAAGGGGAGCTGTTTTTT. The encoded protein is CASSVDPSWGLKGELFF.

The chain couples TRBV7-2 to TRBJ1-5; no reliable D call. The CDR3 runs to 14 residues. Germline CDR1 is SGHTA and CDR2 is FQGNSA. Trimming stripped 5 bases from V and 5 bases from J, with 13 bases between. The CDR3 region has the DNA TGTGCCAGCAGCCTGGGCCGCGGGTATCAGCCCCAGCATTTT. Protein: CASSLGRGYQPQHF.

The J gene is TRBJ2-1, the V gene TRBV7-8; 9 bases line up with TRBD2. The CDR3 spans 14 residues. Germline V gene data show CDR1 as SGHVS and CDR2 as FQNEAQ. V was clipped by 5 bases and J by 7 bases; unmatched bases: 6. CDR3 amino acids: CASSPPGLANEQFF. Written as DNA, the CDR3 is TGTGCCAGCAGCCCCCCGGGACTAGCTAATGAGCAGTTCTTC.